These 27 T cell receptor beta chains came from one sample sequenced in a study of T cells after yellow fever vaccination. TCRdb recomputed calls from the 5' RACE reads with MiXCR, one row per CDR3 protein. The sample has hundreds of thousands of distinct CDR3 sequences; about 6% are singletons. This specimen consisted of PBMCs, obtained 5 days after the yellow fever booster vaccination. Receptor source: a man under 40 who received the YFV17D yellow fever vaccine.

This rearrangement joins TRBV20-1 to TRBJ1-1; no clear D. Trimming pared 5 bases from V and 14 bases from J, leaving 15 bases between. The germline V gene has CDR1 DFQATT and CDR2 SNEGSKA (reference sequence). The CDR3 has 10 residues. The CDR3 here is CSAGVPYLFF. CDR3 nucleotides: TGCAGTGCTGGAGTTCCATATTTGTTCTTT.

This clonotype has just a few counts. The J gene is TRBJ2-7, the V gene TRBV27; D tentatively fits TRBD1 or TRBD2 (5 bases each). The length of the CDR3 is 21 residues. V shed 0 bases and J shed 2 bases, with 29 bases lying between them. Germline loops: CDR1 MNHEY, CDR2 SMNVEV (reference sequence). Here the CDR3 DNA reads TGTGCCAGCAGTTTATCGGCAATCGGGTGGGGGTCTAACGTCGGCACCTACGAGCAGTACTTC. Amino acid sequence: CASSLSAIGWGSNVGTYEQYF.

This clonotype was counted only a few times. This sequence joins TRBV3-1 and TRBJ2-5; TRBD2 matches 9 bases. The CDR3 has 16 amino acids. Germline values: CDR1 LGHDT, CDR2 YNNKEL (reference sequence). The ends lost 5 bases at V and 5 bases at J; junction bases unmatched: 12. The CDR3 sequence: CASSTPRDSGSETQYF. The DNA of the CDR3 is TGTGCCAGCAGCACTCCGCGGGATAGCGGGAGCGAGACCCAGTACTTC.

This clonotype was detected only a few times. The chain carries TRBV10-3 and TRBJ1-4; maybe TRBD1 (6 bases). The ends were cut back, 8 bases at V and 3 bases at J, with 16 bases in the middle. Germline V gene data show CDR1 as ENHRY and CDR2 as SYGVKD. The CDR3 runs 15 residues. The CDR3 DNA is TGTGCCATCCGCCCGGGGGGCGCAGCTAATGAAAAACTGTTTTTT. It translates to CAIRPGGAANEKLFF.

J is TRBJ2-1 and V is TRBV2; TRBD2 matches at 11 bases. The CDR3 has 15 residues. Germline CDR1 and CDR2: SNHLY and FYNNEI. Losses at the gene ends were 6 bases for V and 1 base for J; bases not matched to a gene: 2. The CDR3 here is CASRGLAESYNEQFF. The CDR3 DNA follows: TGTGCCAGCAGGGGACTAGCGGAATCCTACAATGAGCAGTTCTTC.

This clonotype came up many times. J is TRBJ2-5 and V is TRBV5-1, with D possibly being TRBD1 (7 bases). V was cut by 4 bases and J by 4 bases, with 14 bases left in between. The CDR3 totals 14 residues. The germline gives CDR1 SGHRS, CDR2 YFSETQ. This chain's CDR3 is CASSPGGGRETQYF. Here the CDR3 DNA reads TGCGCCAGCAGCCCAGGAGGGGGCCGAGAGACCCAGTACTTC. The entire variable domain, with the rest obtained from reference TRBV5-1 and TRBJ2-5, is as follows: KAGVTQTPRYLIKTRGQQVTLSCSPISGHRSVSWYQQTPGQGLQFLFEYFSETQRNKGNFPGRFSGRQFSNSRSEMNVSTLELGDSALYLCASSPGGGRETQYFGPGTRLLVL.

This sequence joins TRBV2 and TRBJ1-1, with unresolved D. This CDR3 has 15 amino acids. Trimming removed 8 bases from V and 1 base from J, with 17 bases in between. Germline V CDR1 and CDR2: SNHLY, FYNNEI. CDR3 sequence (DNA): TGTGCCAGCCCCTGGAGTCCTCATCGGAACACTGAAGCTTTCTTT. This translates into CASPWSPHRNTEAFF.

The sample holds a few counts of this clonotype. This chain links TRBV29-1 with TRBJ2-5; TRBD1 is a possible D gene (5 bases). Germline CDR1 reads SQVTM; CDR2 reads ANQGSEA. CDR3 size: 14 residues. V gave up 4 bases and J gave up 4 bases, with 16 bases separating them. The CDR3: CSVVGRQFRETQYF. In DNA form, the CDR3 reads TGCAGCGTTGTGGGTCGACAGTTTCGAGAGACCCAGTACTTC.

This rearrangement joins TRBV9 to TRBJ2-3; D gene uncertain. The CDR3 runs 14 residues. V lost 6 bases and J 0 bases, leaving 11 bases between the germline ends. CDR1 and CDR2 (germline): SGDLS, YYNGEE. CDR3 protein: CASTPGPSTDTQYF. In DNA, the CDR3 is TGTGCCAGCACCCCGGGCCCAAGCACAGATACGCAGTATTTT.

This clonotype was seen many times. The chain is built from TRBV20-1 and TRBJ2-2, with TRBD2 matching over 7 bases. The germline V gene encodes CDR1 DFQATT and CDR2 SNEGSKA (reference sequence). V lost 0 bases and J lost 2; bases outside the gene matches: 3. The CDR3 contains 15 residues. The CDR3 region has the DNA TGCAGTGCTAGAGATGGCGGGAGCAACACCGGGGAGCTGTTTTTT. It codes for CSARDGGSNTGELFF.

The V and J genes are TRBV4-3 and TRBJ2-4; 10 bases line up with TRBD1. The V and J ends lost 1 base and 11 bases, in that order; junction bases with no gene match: 8. Germline CDR1 LGHNA, CDR2 YSLEER. The CDR3 runs to 15 residues. The CDR3 loop reads CASSQGATGTGVQYF. In nucleotides, the CDR3 is TGCGCCAGCAGCCAAGGGGCTACCGGGACAGGGGTTCAGTACTTC.

The table lists this clonotype with many counts. J is TRBJ2-1 and V is TRBV5-6; a weak D match, TRBD2 (5 bases). CDR1 is SGHDT, CDR2 YYEEEE, per germline. V lost 0 bases, J lost 6 bases, and 16 bases lay in between. The CDR3 totals 16 residues. The DNA for the CDR3 is TGTGCCAGCAGCTTGGGGCTAGCCGCGGTATCCAATGAGCAGTTCTTC. It translates to CASSLGLAAVSNEQFF.

This clonotype was picked up a small number of times. V is TRBV10-3 and J is TRBJ1-2; D is uncertain. The CDR3 has 12 amino acids. CDR1 and CDR2 (germline): ENHRY, SYGVKD. Trimming removed 7 bases at V and 6 bases at J, with 12 bases between. The CDR3 loop is CAINRDQDGYTF. The CDR3 DNA follows: TGTGCCATCAATCGGGATCAGGATGGCTACACCTTC.

V and J are TRBV7-2 and TRBJ2-2; D is unclear. The CDR3 runs 13 residues. Trimming stripped 5 bases from V and 6 bases from J, with 10 bases between. Germline V lookup: CDR1 SGHTA, CDR2 FQGNSA. CDR3 DNA sequence: TGTGCCAGCAGCCTGACCCTTCCCGGGGAGCTGTTTTTT. Translating gives CASSLTLPGELFF. Full variable domain (outside the CDR3, taken from reference TRBV7-2 and TRBJ2-2): GAGVSQSPSNKVTEKGKDVELRCDPISGHTALYWYRQSLGQGLEFLIYFQGNSAPDKSGLPSDRFSAERTGGSVSTLTIQRTQQEDSAVYLCASSLTLPGELFFGEGSRLTVL.

The chain has TRBV4-3 and TRBJ2-5; 9 bases are a match to TRBD1. This CDR3 has 16 residues. CDR1 and CDR2 from the germline V gene are LGHNA and YSLEER. V shed 0 bases, J shed 7 bases, and the junction held 9 bases outside the gene matches. This CDR3 reads CASSQDARGQGPTQYF. CDR3 nucleotides: TGCGCCAGCAGCCAAGATGCCCGAGGACAGGGGCCGACCCAGTACTTC.

There are a few counts of this clonotype. The chain links TRBV5-1 to TRBJ2-5; 7 bases agree with TRBD2. V trimming: 5 bases; J trimming: 4 bases; junction bases outside the gene matches: 8. Germline CDR1 reads SGHRS; CDR2 reads YFSETQ. The CDR3 sequence is 14 residues long. The chain's CDR3 is CASREPSGTETQYF. Here the CDR3 DNA reads TGCGCCAGCAGGGAGCCTAGCGGCACAGAGACCCAGTACTTC.

In this sample, this clonotype turned up many times. The CDR3 DNA sequence: TGTGCCAGCAGCATAACCGGGGGGTTCGGTGAAAAACTGTTTTTT. It is translated as CASSITGGFGEKLFF. This chain joins TRBV7-2 and TRBJ1-4; tentative D call: TRBD1 (5 bases). CDR1 and CDR2 from the germline V gene are SGHTA and FQGNSA. V was pared by 5 bases and J by 7 bases, with 17 bases between. CDR3 size: 15 residues.

This clonotype was observed many times. The chain has TRBV7-2 and TRBJ2-3; the D is unclear. Germline V CDR1 and CDR2: SGHTA, FQGNSA. V lost 1 base to trimming and J lost 10 bases, with 12 bases between them. CDR3 length equals 13 residues. The CDR3 reads CASSLDRGDPQYF. DNA of the CDR3: TGTGCCAGCAGCTTAGATCGCGGCGATCCGCAGTATTTT.

The chain combines TRBV20-1 with TRBJ1-2, with TRBD1 as a possible D gene (5 bases). The CDR3 is 12 amino acids. V shed 6 bases and J shed 8 bases, with 16 bases lying between them. Germline loops: CDR1 DFQATT, CDR2 SNEGSKA (reference sequence). CDR3 protein: CSALGAGKGYTF. CDR3 coding DNA: TGCAGTGCCCTCGGGGCGGGGAAGGGCTACACCTTC.

The chain employs TRBV12-3 or TRBV12-4 and TRBJ2-5; 8 nucleotides line up with TRBD1. Losses at the gene ends were 6 bases for V and 1 base for J; bases not matched to a gene: 13. The CDR3 is 17 amino acids. In nucleotides, the CDR3 is TGTGCCAGCAGCTGGAAGGGACAGGCCCAGCTCCAAGAGACCCAGTACTTC. Its translation is CASSWKGQAQLQETQYF.

There are many counts of this clonotype. The chain has TRBV29-1 and TRBJ2-5; a weak D match, TRBD2 (6 bases). The CDR3 consists of 16 residues. V shed 3 bases and J shed 2 bases, with 19 bases lying between them. Germline assignment: CDR1 SQVTM and CDR2 ANQGSEA. CDR3 nucleotides: TGCAGCGTTGACAATTTCGGGACTCCGGAACAAGAGACCCAGTACTTC. Translation gives CSVDNFGTPEQETQYF.

The gene calls are TRBV29-1 and TRBJ2-5, with TRBD1 matching over 7 bases. The CDR3 sequence is 13 residues long. V gave up 4 bases and J gave up 9 bases; unmatched junction bases: 11. CDR1 is SQVTM, CDR2 ANQGSEA, per germline. The CDR3 reads CSVGEGTVGAQYF. In DNA form, the CDR3 reads TGCAGCGTTGGGGAAGGGACAGTTGGGGCCCAGTACTTC. Combining the CDR3 with reference TRBV29-1 and TRBJ2-5 gives the whole variable domain SAVISQKPSRDICQRGTSLTIQCQVDSQVTMMFWYRQQPGQSLTLIATANQGSEATYESGFVIDKFPISRPNLTFSTLTVSNMSPEDSSIYLCSVGEGTVGAQYFGPGTRLLVL.

This clonotype has more than one count but fewer than ten. This chain connects TRBV20-1 to TRBJ2-7; 16 positions match TRBD2. The CDR3 extends over 16 amino acids. V was clipped by 4 bases and J by 6 bases; unmatched bases: 9. Germline V gene sequence: CDR1 DFQATT, CDR2 SNEGSKA (reference sequence). This chain's CDR3 is CSAMGLAGGPGSEQYF. The CDR3 DNA reads TGCAGTGCTATGGGACTAGCGGGAGGGCCGGGTTCCGAGCAGTACTTC.

The rearrangement uses TRBV27 and TRBJ1-2; tentative D call: TRBD1 (5 bases). The CDR3 covers 15 residues. Germline values: CDR1 MNHEY, CDR2 SMNVEV (reference sequence). V was pared by 7 bases and J by 8 bases, with 23 bases between. The CDR3 coding sequence is TGTGCCAGCACTCGTTATTCGGACGGGGACCACGGCTACACCTTC. It translates to CASTRYSDGDHGYTF.

This clonotype was detected a few times. The V call is TRBV27, the J call TRBJ2-1; D is uncertain. Germline CDR1 is MNHEY and CDR2 is SMNVEV (reference sequence). CDR3 size: 14 residues. Trimming cost V 2 bases and J 7 bases, with 12 bases left between them. As DNA, the CDR3 is TGTGCCAGCAGTTTAAAACGAACTGGGAATGAGCAGTTCTTC. Its translation: CASSLKRTGNEQFF.

This clonotype has just a few counts. The chain has TRBV5-3 and TRBJ1-1, with TRBD1 as a possible D gene (6 bases). TRBV5-3 is assigned to the ORF class and has an uncertain function. V was trimmed by 4 bases and J by 3 bases, leaving 19 bases between them. This CDR3 spans 16 amino acids. In nucleotides, the CDR3 is TGTGCCAGAAGCCGATTCGAGGGACACCTTTACACTGAAGCTTTCTTT. This codes for CARSRFEGHLYTEAFF.

Comment on this clonotype: A read error is possible here, since a much larger clone lies one base away. The V and J genes are TRBV24-1 and TRBJ2-1, with D maybe TRBD1 (5 bases). This CDR3 is built from 14 residues. Trimming stripped 5 bases from V and 6 bases from J, with 13 bases between. The germline V gene encodes CDR1 KGHDR and CDR2 SFDVKD. The CDR3 is CATSAPPGFNEQFF. CDR3 bases: TGTGCCACCAGTGCCCCCCCAGGGTTCAATGAGCAGTTCTTC.